One T cell receptor beta chain is described in this entry. Its antigen is unidentified. The data stem from a study of T cell responses to AZD1222 COVID-19 vaccine. Study conclusions and caveats: In all cases, repertoires were sampled only after the peak T cell response. The sample set comprised mostly white British donors with more females, and clonal diversity was possibly underestimated.

TCRdb keeps only in-frame clones here, not all; method: immunoSEQ multiplex PCR. The data hold 200,000 or so clones, with approximately 94% observed a single time. Second-dose intervals of approximately 4 or approximately 12 weeks were pooled. Germline CDR1 is MRHNA and CDR2 is SNTAGT. The CDR3 contains 15 residues. V was cut by 6 bases and J by 2 bases, with 14 bases left in between. This rearrangement joins TRBV6-4 to TRBJ2-1; D is possibly TRBD1 (7 bases). This receptor was taken from an adult who received the AZD1222 COVID-19 vaccine. The sample in question was peripheral blood, obtained 28 days after the second AZD1222 dose. This CDR3 is CASSRETGTYNEQFF. CDR3 sequence (DNA): TGTGCCAGCAGCCGGGAGACAGGGACCTACAATGAGCAGTTCTTC.